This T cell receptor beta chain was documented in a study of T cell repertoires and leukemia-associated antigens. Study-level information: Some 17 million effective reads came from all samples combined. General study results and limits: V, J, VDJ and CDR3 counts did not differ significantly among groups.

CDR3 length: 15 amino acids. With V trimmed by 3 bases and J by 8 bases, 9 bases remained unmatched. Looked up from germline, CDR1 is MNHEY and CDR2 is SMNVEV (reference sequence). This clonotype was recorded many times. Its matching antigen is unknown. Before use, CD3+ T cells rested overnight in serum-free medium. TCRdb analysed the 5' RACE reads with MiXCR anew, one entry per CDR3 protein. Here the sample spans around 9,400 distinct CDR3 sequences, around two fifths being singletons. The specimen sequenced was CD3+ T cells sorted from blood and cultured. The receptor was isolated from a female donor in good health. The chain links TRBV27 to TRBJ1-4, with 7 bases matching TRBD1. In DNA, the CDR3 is TGTGCCAGCAGTTTTTTGGCGACAGGGAAGGAAAAACTGTTTTTT. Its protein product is CASSFLATGKEKLFF.